This T cell receptor beta chain was captured by sequencing in a study of beta chain features in type 1 diabetes. Expressed TCRB transcripts were sequenced because the entire RNA isolate underwent reverse transcription. The method was immunoSEQ multiplex PCR; TCRdb's version includes in-frame clones alone and lacks a portion of them. The data hold about 370,000 clones, with 8.5% to 10% observed a single time. Study findings and constraints: Any role of HLA type in TCRB rearrangement remained unresolved here. Shorter TCRB CDR3s, moderately but significantly so, marked every one of the four CD4+ subsets in Type 1 diabetes patients. Junctions at VDJ sites from type 1 diabetes patients had fewer insertions and more deletions.

This CDR3 is 14 amino acids long. Looked up from germline, CDR1 is MNHEY and CDR2 is SMNVEV (reference sequence). Trimming removed 5 bases from V and 7 bases from J, with 17 bases in between. This clone was seen many times. Antigen: not known. Source material: central memory CD4+ T cells from blood. The sequence was obtained from a man under 40 with type 1 diabetes. The chain is built from TRBV27 and TRBJ1-2, with D perhaps TRBD1 (5 bases). The CDR3 coding sequence is TGTGCCAGCAGTCCCGCAGGGACCCGCCGTGGCTACACCTTC. It codes for CASSPAGTRRGYTF.